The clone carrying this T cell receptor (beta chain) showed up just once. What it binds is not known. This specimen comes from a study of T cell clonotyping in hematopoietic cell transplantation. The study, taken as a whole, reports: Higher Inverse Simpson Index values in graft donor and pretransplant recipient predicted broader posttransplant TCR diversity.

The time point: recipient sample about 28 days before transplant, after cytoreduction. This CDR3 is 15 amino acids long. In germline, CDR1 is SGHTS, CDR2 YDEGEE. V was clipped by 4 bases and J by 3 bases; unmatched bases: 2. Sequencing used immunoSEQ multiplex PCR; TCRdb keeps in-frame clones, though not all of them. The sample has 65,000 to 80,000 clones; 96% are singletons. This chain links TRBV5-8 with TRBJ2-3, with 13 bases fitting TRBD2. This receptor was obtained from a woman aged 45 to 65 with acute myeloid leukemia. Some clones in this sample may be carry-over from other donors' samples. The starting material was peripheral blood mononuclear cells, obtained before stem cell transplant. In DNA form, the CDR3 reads TGTGCCAGCAGCCTGGGACTAGCGGGGACAGATACGCAGTATTTT. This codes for CASSLGLAGTDTQYF.